This TCR beta chain was recovered during a study of CD8+CD57+ T cells in acquired aplastic anemia. Study-wide background: Quantities of DNA derived from sorted CD4+ and CD8+ cells averaged around 3.2 ug. Overall study findings and caveats: Patients and controls shared about 30 CD8+ CDR3 sequences.

A note on this clonotype: Its specificity is not known.

Patients included in sequencing had previously demonstrated CD8+CD57+ cell expansion by flow cytometry. V gave up 6 bases and J gave up 2 bases, with 11 bases separating them. The length of the CDR3 is 13 residues. The TCR beta profiling, which covered VDJ combination and CDR3 sequence, was carried out using genomic DNA as the template. MiXCR was run by TCRdb on the reads, yielding one entry per CDR3 protein. The table records more than 95,000 distinct CDR3 sequences, approximately 40% of them present only once. The rearrangement links TRBV12-3 or TRBV12-4 to TRBJ2-7; D is uncertain. Input material: sorted CD4+, CD8+, or CD8+CD57+ T cells (not recorded which) from PBMCs. The TCR originated in a human donor with aplastic anemia. The CDR3 loop is CASRGSTAYEQYF. CDR3 bases: TGTGCCAGCAGGGGATCGACGGCCTACGAGCAGTACTTC.